A single sample is the source of the 10 T cell receptor beta chains below, sequenced in a study of blood T cell repertoires in COVID-19. The protocol was immunoSEQ multiplex PCR, while the TCRdb copy is restricted to in-frame clones and leaves out a portion. The data contain under 200,000 clones, over 65% of them singletons. Source material: peripheral blood. The receptors stem from a man aged 55-75 years with acute or convalescent COVID-19.

The rearrangement uses TRBV30 and TRBJ2-5; possible D gene TRBD1, 8 bases. The ends were cut back, 7 bases at V and 7 bases at J, with 16 bases in the middle. Germline assignment: CDR1 GTSNPN and CDR2 SVGIG (reference sequence). This CDR3 has 12 amino acids. This CDR3 reads CALQGGKGTQYF. The CDR3 bases are TGTGCCTTACAGGGGGGGAAAGGGACCCAGTACTTC.

J is TRBJ2-1 and V is TRBV6-2 or TRBV6-3; D gene uncertain. In germline, CDR1 is MNHEY, CDR2 SVGEGT. V was shortened by 6 bases and J by 7 bases, with 13 bases between the two germline ends. This CDR3 is 13 amino acids long. CDR3 in DNA: TGTGCCAGCAGCCCCCAGACTTGGAATGAGCAGTTCTTC. Its translation: CASSPQTWNEQFF.

The chain links TRBV7-2 to TRBJ1-1, with 10 bases that match TRBD1. CDR1 and CDR2 from the germline V gene are SGHTA and FQGNSA. The junction had 1 base not matched to a gene; V was cut back by 5 bases and J by 4 bases. The CDR3 is 13 amino acids. This CDR3 is CASSGTGVTEAFF. DNA of the CDR3: TGTGCCAGCAGCGGGACAGGGGTCACTGAAGCTTTCTTT.

The chain uses TRBV5-1 and TRBJ2-1; 8 nucleotides match TRBD2. The CDR3 length is 19 residues. The J segment lost 0 bases and the V segment lost 4 bases, leaving 15 bases of the junction unmatched. The germline V gene encodes CDR1 SGHRS and CDR2 YFSETQ. CDR3 sequence: CASSLLGLAGSSSYNEQFF. CDR3 sequence (DNA): TGCGCCAGCAGCCTACTAGGACTAGCTGGGTCGAGCTCCTACAATGAGCAGTTCTTC.

CDR3 sequence: CATPDRPNTEAFF. CDR3 coding DNA: TGTGCCACTCCGGACAGACCGAACACTGAAGCTTTCTTT. The V gene is TRBV2, the J gene TRBJ1-1; TRBD1 might be the D (6 bases). V was pared by 10 bases and J by 1 base, with 13 bases between. The CDR3 sequence is 13 residues long. Germline V gene lookup returns CDR1 SNHLY and CDR2 FYNNEI.

The rearrangement links TRBV11-2 to TRBJ1-1, with TRBD1 matching over 8 bases. Germline V gene lookup returns CDR1 SGHAT and CDR2 FQNNGV. CDR3 size: 14 residues. V was pared by 1 base and J by 5 bases, with 3 bases of the junction left unmatched. The CDR3 region is CASSLAGGNTEAFF. CDR3 coding DNA: TGTGCCAGCAGCTTAGCAGGGGGCAATACTGAAGCTTTCTTT.

The rearrangement joins TRBV19 to TRBJ1-1; TRBD1 agrees at 8 bases. Looked up from germline, CDR1 is LNHDA and CDR2 is SQIVND (reference sequence). The junction had 7 bases not matched to a gene; V was cut back by 5 bases and J by 2 bases. This CDR3 spans 15 amino acids. The CDR3 DNA follows: TGTGCCAGTAGTCCCGGGGACAGGCGAAACACTGAAGCTTTCTTT. It specifies CASSPGDRRNTEAFF.

This rearrangement joins TRBV3-1 (or the pseudogene TRBV3-2) to TRBJ1-2; D possibly corresponds to TRBD1 (6 bases). The V and J ends lost 0 bases and 4 bases respectively, with 9 bases between them. CDR1 LGHDT and CDR2 YNNKEL come from the germline V gene (reference sequence). The CDR3 runs 14 residues. The CDR3 coding sequence is TGTGCCAGCAGCCAAGAGGAGGACAGCTATGGCTACACCTTC. This translates into CASSQEEDSYGYTF.

The gene calls are TRBV11-2 and TRBJ2-2, with 8 nucleotides matching TRBD1. Germline V gene sequence: CDR1 SGHAT, CDR2 FQNNGV. Trimming cost V 1 base and J 7 bases; bases outside gene matches: 8. This CDR3 has 16 amino acids. DNA of the CDR3: TGTGCCAGCAGCTTAGGACAGGGGTCTGGCTACGGGGAGCTGTTTTTT. Amino acids: CASSLGQGSGYGELFF.

This chain links TRBV19 with TRBJ1-1; TRBD1 aligns across 8 bases. This CDR3 has 14 residues. V lost 6 bases and J lost 0; bases outside the gene matches: 3. Germline V CDR1 and CDR2: LNHDA, SQIVND (reference sequence). CDR3 nucleotides: TGTGCCAGTAGCCGACAGGGGATGAACACTGAAGCTTTCTTT. Translating gives CASSRQGMNTEAFF.